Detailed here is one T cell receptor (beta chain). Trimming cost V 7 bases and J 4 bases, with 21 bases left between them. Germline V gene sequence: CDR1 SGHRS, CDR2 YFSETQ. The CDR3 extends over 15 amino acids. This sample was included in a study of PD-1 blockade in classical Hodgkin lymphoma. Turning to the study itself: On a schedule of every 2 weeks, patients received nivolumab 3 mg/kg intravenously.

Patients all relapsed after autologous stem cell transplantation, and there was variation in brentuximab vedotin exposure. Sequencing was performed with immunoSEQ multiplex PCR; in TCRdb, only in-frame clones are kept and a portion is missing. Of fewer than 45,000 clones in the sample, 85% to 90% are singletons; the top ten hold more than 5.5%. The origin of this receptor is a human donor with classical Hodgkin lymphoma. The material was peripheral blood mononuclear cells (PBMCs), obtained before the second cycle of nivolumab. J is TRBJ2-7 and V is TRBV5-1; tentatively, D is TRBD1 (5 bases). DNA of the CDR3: TGCGCCAGCCGAAGGGCGACAGAGCCCTCATACGAGCAGTACTTC. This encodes CASRRATEPSYEQYF.